This T cell receptor (beta chain) was identified during a study of shared clonotypes between healthy human individuals (dated by TCRdb to 2018 to 2021). As for the study more broadly: The cohort comprised a couple of women and a few men aged 18 to 49 years. For each donor, three plates each were used for CD4 naive and CD4 memory, two plates were used for CD8 naive, and one plate was used for CD8 memory. To estimate repertoire size and how much clonotypes are shared between individuals, the study performed deep sequencing of blood TCR repertoires from five healthy adults. To increase sequencing depth and limit assay-specific biases, different laboratories used diverse techniques to prepare libraries and sequence TCR repertoires. Per donor, leukapheresis produced somewhere between about 0.94 and 8.9 billion PBMCs. The investigation overall reported the following: Clonotypes shared by all four sorted-subset donors showed higher generation probabilities than non-shared clonotypes. Across four donors, approximately 4.9% of naive CD4, over 3% of naive CD8, roughly 2.3% of memory CD4, and 0.3% to 0.45% of memory CD8 clonotypes were shared. Because the study included a small number of donors, the genetic and exposure-history diversity represented was limited. Larger estimated clonotype richness was generally found for naive subsets than for memory subsets. Based on pairwise subsampling, the degree of clonotype sharing among donors was expected to be affected by sequencing depth. Incomplete sequencing was indicated by rarefaction of sorted-subset datasets, despite the large sequencing depth. Only blood was sampled, and tissue TCR repertoires likely differ from those in blood.

Using the deep immunoSEQ assay, multiplex PCR amplified TCR CDR3 regions from genomic DNA. Genomic DNA extracted from each cell subset was distributed evenly over all wells of several immunoSEQ 96-well plates, and each plate served as one replicate. For sorted subsets, roughly 200 ng of genomic DNA, equivalent to some 33,000 T cell genomes, went into each replicate PCR. Purified libraries were quantified with a Qubit 3.0 fluorometer, sized on a Bioanalyzer 2100, and re-quantified with the KAPA Library Quantification kit. Each immunoSEQ 96-well plate was sequenced on its own single-read 150-cycle Illumina NextSeq 550 flow cell. The paper's data handling went like this. Because the immunoSEQ output held only junctional sequences and lacked quality scores, the filtering could not match the filtering applied to full-length reads. To assign V/J genes and CDR3, sequences were annotated against IMGT germline references using PyIR, a Python wrapper for IgBLAST v1.9. Any read was removed if the V/J assignment was weak (E-value above 1e-6), the CDR3 was missing, or the read contained stop codons, out-of-frame junctions, or ambiguous translated residues. V3J clonotypes were defined by identical inferred V gene, J gene, and CDR3 amino acid sequence. To compute the percentage overlap between repertoires, the number of shared unique clonotypes was divided by the size of the smaller repertoire. Richness of each repertoire was evaluated using RTK rarefaction, the Chao1 estimator, and Recon v2.1 estimates of unobserved clonotypes. Generation probabilities were computed with OLGA for all TCRbeta clonotypes obtained by the gDNA method from four donors. TCRdb carries this immuneACCESS record with in-frame sequences only. Its versions omit some clonotypes, under half of them owing to an unresolved V gene in the studies checked, with the rest unexplained. V and J calls and clone size are given by that table; D and trimming were obtained from the DNA. Here the sample has 850,000 to 1,200,000 clones; about 70% occur a single time. Clones ranked in the top ten supply nearly 1.5% of the sample.

The CDR3 contains 17 residues, cysteine and phenylalanine counted. The kept DNA is CDR3 alone, 51 bases in frame from the first base. Trimming removed 0 bases from V and 0 bases from J, leaving 16 bases between the germline ends. Based on the germline V gene, the CDR1 and CDR2 sequences are SGHRS and YFSETQ. Healthy HIV-negative adults with no recently reported acute infections or vaccinations were included as donors. All donors were Caucasian adults living in Nashville, Tennessee, USA. Magnetic negative selection was used to enrich CD4+ T cells, after which naive cells were positively selected on CD45RA and the negative fraction became the memory subset. Blood was obtained by leukapheresis, after which PBMCs were separated by Ficoll-Histopaque density gradient centrifugation and cryopreserved in liquid nitrogen vapor phase. Analytical flow cytometry was used to check the purity and quantity of each magnetically sorted T cell population. Genomic DNA was isolated from each sorted fraction and quantified by UV absorbance on a Nanodrop 2000c.

Regarding this clone: There is no known antigen for this receptor. Within one base of it there is no much larger clone, and no base qualities were kept.

The sequence was collected from a man younger than 35 in good health. Sample: memory CD4+ T cells sorted from blood. In the paper's terms, the cell subset or site label means: CD45RA-negative fraction. The rearranged chain carries TRBV5-1 and TRBJ2-7; a weak D assignment points to TRBD2 (6 bases agree). The DNA sequence follows: TGCGCCAGCAGCTTGGAGGGTAGCGGAATAATCTCCTACGAGCAGTACTTC. It codes for CASSLEGSGIISYEQYF.